This record concerns one TCR beta chain sequence. The sample originates from a study of blood T cell repertoires in COVID-19. About the research overall: Samples came from the United States, Italy and Spain, spanning acute and convalescent COVID-19. T cells, B-cell-depleted T cells, or PBMCs supplied cDNA or gDNA.

Per the original data handling: Amplification of reference gene primers provided the estimated nucleated cell counts. Libraries were prepared by immunoSEQ multiplex PCR; TCRdb keeps only in-frame clonotypes and omits some of them. D and trimming were read from the DNA, whereas the V and J calls and clone size are those reported in that table. The data contain about 260,000 clones, roughly nine tenths of them singletons. The CDR3 runs to 14 residues. Trimming took 2 bases from V and 1 from J, leaving 9 bases between them. The germline V gene has CDR1 SGHAT and CDR2 FQNNGV. This sequence originates from a woman aged 50 to 60 who had recovered from COVID-19. This rearrangement joins TRBV11-2 to TRBJ2-7, with a weak D call TRBD1 (6 bases). The sequencing input was peripheral blood. The CDR3 DNA follows: TGTGCCAGCAGCTTACTACAGGGTTCCTACGAGCAGTACTTC. Protein sequence: CASSLLQGSYEQYF.